The source of this T cell receptor (beta chain) is a study of spatial heterogeneity in lung cancer. Study-wide context: Raw reads contained each unique TCR and UMI combination more than ten times on average.

This sample's time point: sample taken at primary tumor resection. Extraction of whole RNA from tumor, nontumor lung or frozen PBMC preceded unsorted sequencing. The donors, fewer than 90 patients with untreated early-stage non-small cell lung cancer, provided the samples. The CDR3 loop spans 18 amino acids. Germline loops: CDR1 SGHTA, CDR2 FQGNSA. V lost 0 bases, J lost 0 bases, and 15 bases lay in between. Overall study results and limits: Ubiquitous expanded tumor TCRs were seen in blood more at resection than at follow-up.

MiXCR, run by TCRdb on the 5' RACE reads, gives a single entry per CDR3 protein. The data show some 87,000 distinct CDR3 sequences, roughly 8.7% seen once. About this clonotype: Its cognate antigen is unknown.

This specimen consisted of PBMCs, obtained at surgery. The origin of this receptor is a male donor with early-stage non-small cell lung cancer. The chain employs TRBV7-2 and TRBJ2-1, with a weak D call TRBD2 (6 bases). The CDR3 protein is CASSLALLALSSYNEQFF. The CDR3 DNA is TGTGCCAGCAGCTTAGCTCTGCTAGCGTTAAGCTCCTACAATGAGCAGTTCTTC.